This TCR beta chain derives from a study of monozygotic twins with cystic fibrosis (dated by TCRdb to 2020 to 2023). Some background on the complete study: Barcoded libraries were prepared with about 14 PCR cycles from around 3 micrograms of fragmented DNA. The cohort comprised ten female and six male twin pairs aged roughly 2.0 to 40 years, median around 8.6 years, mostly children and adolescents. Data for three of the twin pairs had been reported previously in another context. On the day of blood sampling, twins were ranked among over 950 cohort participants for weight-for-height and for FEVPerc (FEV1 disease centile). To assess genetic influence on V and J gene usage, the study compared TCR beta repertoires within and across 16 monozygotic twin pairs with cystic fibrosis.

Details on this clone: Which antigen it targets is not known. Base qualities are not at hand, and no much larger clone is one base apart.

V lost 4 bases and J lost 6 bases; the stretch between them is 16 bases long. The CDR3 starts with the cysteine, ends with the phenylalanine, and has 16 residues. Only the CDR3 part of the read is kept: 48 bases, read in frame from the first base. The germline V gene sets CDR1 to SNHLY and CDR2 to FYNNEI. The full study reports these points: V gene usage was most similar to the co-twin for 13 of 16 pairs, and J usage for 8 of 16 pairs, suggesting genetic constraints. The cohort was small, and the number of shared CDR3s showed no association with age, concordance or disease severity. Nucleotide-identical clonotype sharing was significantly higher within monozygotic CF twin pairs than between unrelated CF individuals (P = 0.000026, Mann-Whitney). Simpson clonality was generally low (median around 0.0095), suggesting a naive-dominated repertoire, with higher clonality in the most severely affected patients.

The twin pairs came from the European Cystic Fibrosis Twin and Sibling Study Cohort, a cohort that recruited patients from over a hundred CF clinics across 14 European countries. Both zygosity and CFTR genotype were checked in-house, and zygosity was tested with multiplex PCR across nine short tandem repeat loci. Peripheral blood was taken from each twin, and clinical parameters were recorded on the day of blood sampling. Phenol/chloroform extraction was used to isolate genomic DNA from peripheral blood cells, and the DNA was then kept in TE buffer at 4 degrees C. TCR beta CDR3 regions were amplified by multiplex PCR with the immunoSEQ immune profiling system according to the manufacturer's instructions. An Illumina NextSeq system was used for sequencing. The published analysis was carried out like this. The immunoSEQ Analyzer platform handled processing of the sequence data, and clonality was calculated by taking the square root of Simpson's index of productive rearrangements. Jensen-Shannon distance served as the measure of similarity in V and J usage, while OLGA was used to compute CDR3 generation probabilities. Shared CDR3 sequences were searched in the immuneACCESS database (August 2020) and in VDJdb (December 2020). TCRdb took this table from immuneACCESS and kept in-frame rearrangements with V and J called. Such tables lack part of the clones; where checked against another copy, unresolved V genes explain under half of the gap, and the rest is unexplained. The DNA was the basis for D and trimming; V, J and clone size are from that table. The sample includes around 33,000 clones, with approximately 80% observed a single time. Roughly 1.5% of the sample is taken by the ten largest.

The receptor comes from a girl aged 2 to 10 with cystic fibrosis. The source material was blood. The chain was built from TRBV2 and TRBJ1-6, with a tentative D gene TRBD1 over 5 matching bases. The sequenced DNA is TGTGCCAGCAGTGGGCCCCGGGGCAGGTCTAATTCACCCCTCCACTTT. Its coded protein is CASSGPRGRSNSPLHF.